This T cell receptor beta chain was retrieved from a study of cytomegalovirus exposure and HLA in healthy donors. Trimming pared 4 bases from V and 0 bases from J, leaving 14 bases between. The CDR3 is made up of 17 amino acids. Germline assignment: CDR1 SGHDT and CDR2 YYEEEE. PCR employed 60 Vbeta and 13 Jbeta primers. Profiling relied on immunoSEQ multiplex PCR, and the TCRdb table lists in-frame clones only, not all of them. The top ten clones hold 2.5% to 3% of a sample with roughly 190,000 clones, less than 80% of them seen once. As for this clone: The antigen remains undetermined.

The study's findings and limits: Using a false discovery rate of 0.05, a later analysis showed that approximately 18,000 TCR beta sequences were associated with HLA alleles.

This TCR derives from a man between 35 and 55 years old in good health and CMV-seronegative. The chain carries TRBV5-6 and TRBJ1-6, with D maybe TRBD1 (6 bases). What was sequenced was PBMCs. The CDR3 here is CASSGGRESSYNSPLHF. As DNA, the CDR3 is TGTGCCAGCAGCGGGGGCAGGGAGAGCTCCTATAATTCACCCCTCCACTTT.